This T cell receptor (beta chain) was documented in a study of blood T cell repertoires in COVID-19. The method was immunoSEQ multiplex PCR; TCRdb's version includes in-frame clones alone and lacks a portion of them. The sample consists of under 250,000 clones, more than 65% of them appearing once. The V gene lost 3 bases and the J gene lost 9 bases, with 6 bases spanning the gap. Germline CDR1 is KGHSH and CDR2 is LQKENI. The CDR3 runs to 11 residues. The sequencing sample was made of peripheral blood. This receptor was identified in a human donor in a cohort sampled during active COVID-19. The chain links TRBV18 to TRBJ2-1; D gene uncertain. CDR3 nucleotide sequence: TGTGCCAGCTCACCTGCGAGTGAGCAGTTCTTC. It codes for CASSPASEQFF.